This T cell receptor (beta chain) was sequenced in a study of blood T cell repertoires in COVID-19. The overall study: Italy, Spain and the United States were the sources of the convalescent and acute COVID-19 samples. The analysed material was cDNA or gDNA that came from T cells, B-cell-depleted T cells, or PBMCs.

Original processing methods: Cell counts per sample came from amplifying reference gene primers. Sequencing used immunoSEQ multiplex PCR; TCRdb keeps in-frame clones, though not all of them. The V and J calls and clone size come from that table; D and trimming were worked out from the DNA. The repertoire consists of 200,000 to 250,000 clones, with approximately 82% occurring once and the leading ten covering roughly 1.4%. The CDR3 runs to 15 residues. With V trimmed by 5 bases and J by 5 bases, 7 bases remained unmatched. Germline V gives CDR1 SGHTA, CDR2 FQGNSA. This clone was observed once. The genes are TRBV7-2 and TRBJ2-1; 9 bases are shared with TRBD2. Sequencing used peripheral blood. The clonotype was recovered from a woman in her thirties or forties who had recovered from COVID-19. The CDR3 protein is CASSRSGGRHNEQFF. CDR3 DNA: TGTGCCAGCAGCCGCAGCGGGGGGAGGCACAATGAGCAGTTCTTC.